This T cell receptor beta chain originates from a study of blood T cells in healthy people across ages (dated by TCRdb to 2013 to 2016). Regarding the research as a whole: In model experiments, template switching captured about one uniquely barcoded TCR beta cDNA molecule for every two T cells. To track age-related changes in TCR beta repertoire diversity, the study relied on deep sequencing normalized with unique cDNA molecular identifiers. The donors were split into four age groups: young (average around 15 years), middle-aged (over 35), aged (over 55) and long-lived (roughly 86). Donors of different ages were randomly distributed across sequencing lanes to avoid experimental bias. Two additional independent replicas of 1 million unique cDNA reads from the same blood draw were analyzed for two donors (one aged 18 to 30 and one aged 80 or older). The paper as a whole reports these results and caveats: Observed TCR beta diversity per million T cells fell roughly linearly with age, and a significant reduction was already apparent by age roughly 40. Bulk unsorted PBMC profiling prevented conclusive comparison of naive and antigen-experienced compartments. A strong correlation was found between observed TCR beta diversity and the percentage of naive T cells measured by flow cytometry. Total diversity estimates from one million sequenced T cells were considered lower bounds and underestimates. Donor CMV infection status was unknown, potentially confounding age-related changes in expanded clonotypes. Compared with the aged group, the long-lived group had more naive CD4+ T cells, fewer expanded clones and increased TCR diversity, suggesting age selection.

On this clonotype: Its antigen specificity is not known. No quality values exist for individual bases; no much larger clone is one base distant.

Library generation was performed with 5' RACE. These reads were obtained on an Illumina HiSeq 2500. A second PCR of roughly 7 to 11 cycles was performed with a sample-barcoded 5' primer and a J-beta primer mix. Each TCR beta cDNA molecule received a unique molecular identifier from a template-switch 5' adaptor carrying 12 random nucleotides. Each sample yielded at least 2.5 million CDR3-containing paired-end reads. All of the RNA was converted into first-strand cDNA using the Mint cDNA synthesis kit, with a TRBC-specific oligonucleotide serving as the primer. Following uracil-DNA glycosylase treatment, all cDNA underwent a first 18-cycle PCR with the universal primers M1SS and BC2_uni_R. From the authors' description of their analysis: Normalization of each sample was performed by random selection of 1 million high-quality reads, each carrying a distinct molecular identifier. Instead of being binned into consensus sequences, reads with shared molecular identifiers were discarded. MiTCR, set to a Q25 quality threshold and the strictest error-elimination algorithm, was used for CDR3 identification, clonotype clustering and error correction. Lower-bound total TCR beta diversity was estimated with a nonparametric unseen species model using Euler transformation. TCRdb reprocessing: public reads trimmed at Q25 with fastp, clones called with MiXCR, in-frame beta chains kept. Rows with a matching CDR3 protein are joined into one entry that keeps the most common DNA and genes. None of the V and J calls come from the authors' own analysis; TCRdb made them. For this sample the table gives 700,000 or so distinct CDR3 sequences, of which 20% to 25% were detected only once. The ten top clones hold under 25% of the sample.

According to the germline V gene, CDR1 reads SGHAT and CDR2 reads FQNNGV. The CDR3 runs 15 residues from the cysteine to the phenylalanine. Of all the DNA, just the CDR3 is kept, 45 bases in frame from base 1. V was cut back by 5 bases and J by 1 base, leaving a gap of 14 bases between them. Systemically healthy Caucasian individuals from Russia, 35 to 50 in total and aged roughly 6 to 90 years, were included as donors. About 10 milliliters of peripheral blood were drawn from each donor into EDTA-treated Vacutainer tubes. PBMCs were isolated by Ficoll-Paque density-gradient centrifugation, with at least 6 million obtained per sample. Trizol reagent was used to extract total RNA from the PBMCs, yielding at least 6 micrograms per sample. The percentages of naive CD45RAhigh/CD27high T cells were determined by flow cytometry on a PBMC aliquot from every donor.

The sequencing sample was made of blood. The sequence is built from TRBV11-2 and TRBJ1-1; TRBD1 is perhaps the D gene, given 6 matching bases. The source of this sequence is a man in his 70s in good health. The CDR3 sequence is CASSGQTGENTEAFF. The DNA sequence is TGTGCCAGCAGCGGGCAGACAGGCGAGAACACTGAAGCTTTCTTT.